This T cell receptor beta chain emerged from a study of T-cell reconstitution after alpha-beta-depleted transplantation in children (dated by TCRdb to 2016 to 2017). Study-wide context: T-cell immune reconstitution after TCRalphabeta/CD19-depleted allogeneic hematopoietic cell transplantation in children was quantitatively tracked in the study by means of TCR repertoire profiling. Study-wide conclusions, independent of this receptor: In some patients, the high TCRbeta diversity seen at day 60 was put down to recipient T cells and intrathymic progenitors that had survived conditioning. The apparently early alphabetaT-cell count recovery about two months after transplant was reportedly dependent on only several hundred rapidly expanded clones derived from non-depleted graft cells. Hyperexpanded clone frequencies declined over subsequent months; after one year, T-cell counts and TCRbeta diversity were mostly attributed to newly produced T cells.

Measured from the cysteine to the phenylalanine, the CDR3 is 16 residues long. Only the CDR3 portion is preserved as DNA: 48 bases, with reading frame beginning at the first base. According to the germline V gene (reference sequence), CDR1 reads MNHEY and CDR2 reads SMNVEV. The germline ends are 18 bases apart after V is trimmed by 3 bases and J by 3 bases. Comment on this clonotype: Its recognized antigen is unknown. Base quality data are lacking; no much larger clone is found one base away.

The library was generated by PCR. Sequencing was carried out with an Illumina HiSeq 2500. TCR library preparation used molecular barcoding, with unique molecular identifiers applied to normalize quantification of the TCRbeta repertoire. In-frame beta chains were kept once TCRdb had trimmed the public reads at Q25 with fastp and called clones with MiXCR. Rows matching on CDR3 protein sequence are summarized as one entry with the most common DNA and genes. This sample has 780,000 or so distinct CDR3 sequences in its table, and about 16% of those were observed once. Together, the top ten hold approximately 5% of the sample. This specimen's treatment or condition label, per the study, means: allogeneic hematopoietic cell transplantation with graft depleted of TCRalphabeta T cells and CD19 B cells. TCRalphabeta/CD19-depleted allogeneic hematopoietic cell grafts were given to the transplant recipients, all of whom were children.

Recombination connected TRBV27 to TRBJ2-7; TRBD2 might be the D gene, on 6 matching bases. This clonotype originated in a male patient between 10 and 17 years old who had a stem cell transplant for acute lymphoblastic leukemia, so the T cells may come from the graft donor. Sequencing was performed on PBMCs, mostly from graft donor cells, taken 360 days after TCRalphabeta/CD19-depleted stem cell transplant. CDR3 loop: CASSFSGVGVVYEQYF. The nucleotide sequence reads TGTGCCAGCAGTTTTTCGGGAGTAGGGGTGGTCTACGAGCAGTACTTC.